This T cell receptor beta chain was sequenced for a study of T cell responses to AZD1222 COVID-19 vaccine (dated by TCRdb to the early 2020s). Notes on the research overall: TCR sequencing covered fewer than 250 trial participants: 207 given two doses of AZD1222 and approximately 26 given two doses of MenACWY control vaccine. Trial participants were enrolled by age into 18-55, 56-69 and 70-plus year subgroups, with 148, 28 and 57 TCR-sequenced participants respectively.

The CDR3 regions of human TCRbeta chains were analyzed by immunosequencing. The original methods were these. Repertoire TCRs were matched against a reference library of SARS-CoV-2-specific TCRs generated with the MIRA antigen-specificity platform. Breadth was defined as the fraction of unique TCRs that were SARS-CoV-2-associated. Depth was defined as the fraction of total T cells that were SARS-CoV-2-associated. Using the MIRA data, each spike-specific TCR was mapped to the spike region that the TCR reacts to and placed in a CD4 or CD8 class. Log10-transformed breadth and depth values were compared by one-way ANOVA with Sidak's multiple comparisons tests. TCRdb mirrors the immuneACCESS table, restricted to in-frame sequences. Some clones are absent from its copies; in checked studies, under half trace to an unresolved V gene, and the reason for the others is unknown. V, J and clone size are taken as reported in that table, and D and trimming were inferred from the DNA itself. The sample profile shows 60,000 to 75,000 clones; about 89% of them were found once. The top ten constitute about 28% of the sample.

Results the study describes overall, beyond this receptor: Participants were mostly white British and included more females than males, and it was suggested by the authors that clonal diversity may have been underestimated. After two AZD1222 doses, spike-specific TCR breadth and depth were significantly higher than at day 0 and than in MenACWY recipients. Conclusions about previously exposed vaccinees are limited because only five to seven AZD1222 recipients were SARS-CoV-2 seropositive at baseline. The 56-69-year group was small, and its depth increase did not reach significance, likely because of low power. No day 14 peak-response samples were available, so repertoires were characterized only after the peak T cell response. Epitopes outside the regions mutated in the B.1.351 and B.1.1.7 variants were reportedly recognized by nearly half of the unique spike-specific TCRs. CD4 TCRs associated with the vaccine covered the entire spike protein, and the dominant responses were in regions 160-218 and 743-854.

Looking up the germline V gene yields CDR1 SGHTA and CDR2 FQGTGA. Clipping removes 0 bases from V and 2 bases from J, with 4 as the unmatched junction base count. From cysteine to phenylalanine, the CDR3 is 16 amino acids long. The retained sequence is limited to the CDR3, 48 bases, with the frame set at the first base. In regard to this clone: The target of this receptor is not known. Base qualities were left out, and no much larger clone turns up one base away.

Reading the label with the study, this specimen's time point is: about 28 days (+/-7) after the second vaccine dose. AZD1222 recipients with second doses at about 4 weeks or about 12 weeks were pooled, because spike-specific TCR depth and breadth did not differ between schedules. The vaccinee samples were drawn from two UK trials, COV001 and COV002, one of which was a single-blind randomized controlled phase 2/3 trial testing AZD1222 (ChAdOx1 nCoV-19) in healthy adults. For TCRbeta chain sequencing, PBMC samples were collected from trial participants at day 0 and at day 28 after the second dose. The rearrangement combines TRBV7-3 with TRBJ2-7; 10 bases in the middle match TRBD1. The source is an adult who received the AZD1222 COVID-19 vaccine. The sequenced sample was peripheral blood, obtained 28 days after the second AZD1222 dose. The CDR3 loop reads CASSLTGTGATYEQYF. The DNA reads as follows: TGTGCCAGCAGCTTAACGGGGACAGGGGCGACCTACGAGCAGTACTTC.